A single sample is the source of the 21 T cell receptor beta chains below, sequenced in a study of blood T cell repertoires in COVID-19. This table comes from immunoSEQ multiplex PCR, and its TCRdb copy is limited to in-frame clones, with some not included. The table shows around 43,000 clones, with roughly 86% occurring only once. The sample consisted of peripheral blood. The receptors come from a man between 50 and 59 years old in a cohort sampled during active COVID-19.

V is TRBV5-1 and J is TRBJ2-5; 8 bases fit TRBD2. CDR3 length: 15 amino acids. Germline CDR1 reads SGHRS; CDR2 reads YFSETQ. J gave up 4 bases and V 0 bases, and 5 bases lay outside the gene matches. The CDR3 reads CASSLAAGAGETQYF. As DNA, the CDR3 is TGCGCCAGCAGCTTGGCAGCGGGAGCGGGAGAGACCCAGTACTTC.

The V and J genes are TRBV7-2 and TRBJ2-1, with 8 positions matching TRBD2. Losses at the gene ends were 4 bases for V and 9 bases for J; bases not matched to a gene: 8. Per the germline V gene, CDR1 is SGHTA and CDR2 is FQGNSA. This CDR3 is built from 14 residues. The CDR3 region has the DNA TGTGCCAGCAGCTCGGGACTAGGTCAGCGTGAGCAGTTCTTC. Its translation: CASSSGLGQREQFF.

As concerns this clone: At the DNA level, this CDR3 is encoded by other sequences in the same sample as well. The chain recombines TRBV6-2 or TRBV6-3 with TRBJ1-5, with D unclear. The CDR3 consists of 13 residues. The V end was cut by 2 bases, the J end by 10 bases, with 12 bases between. The germline gives CDR1 MNHEY, CDR2 SVGEGT. CDR3: CASSYEASDPQHF. CDR3 bases: TGTGCCAGCAGTTACGAGGCGTCTGACCCCCAGCATTTT.

This chain uses TRBV9 with TRBJ2-3, with D possibly TRBD2 on 6 matching bases. Germline-derived CDR1 and CDR2 are SGDLS and YYNGEE. This CDR3 is built from 16 residues. The germline V and J ends were trimmed by 3 bases and 1 base, with 15 bases remaining between them. The CDR3 DNA sequence: TGTGCCAGCAGCGCCTTGGGACTCCGGGGCACAGATACGCAGTATTTT. Translation gives CASSALGLRGTDTQYF.

This rearrangement joins TRBV7-9 to TRBJ1-6, with a possible D match to TRBD1 (6 bases). The CDR3 spans 14 residues. V lost 1 base to trimming and J lost 13 bases, with 14 bases between them. From germline, CDR1 is SEHNR and CDR2 FQNEAQ (reference sequence). The CDR3 spells CASSLVQGSAPLHF. CDR3 coding DNA: TGTGCCAGCAGCTTAGTACAGGGTTCGGCCCCCCTCCACTTT.

This chain joins TRBV6-5 and TRBJ1-5; no firm D call. The germline V gene encodes CDR1 MNHEY and CDR2 SVGAGI. V lost 7 bases and J lost 6, with 16 bases in between. The CDR3 is 14 amino acids. In DNA form, the CDR3 reads TGTGCCAGCAAGGGAGCATCTCGAGGTCAGCCCCAGCATTTT. Translated: CASKGASRGQPQHF.

CDR3 nucleotides: TGTGCCAGCAGCGTAGAACGGGCCGTGGGGAAGGGGGAACCAGATACGCAGTATTTT. Protein: CASSVERAVGKGEPDTQYF. This chain links TRBV9 with TRBJ2-3; D may be TRBD1 (6 bases). Germline V gene sequence: CDR1 SGDLS, CDR2 YYNGEE. V was shortened by 0 bases and J by 4 bases, with 24 bases between the two germline ends. This CDR3 is 19 amino acids long.

This chain joins TRBV19 and TRBJ2-7; 7 bases fit TRBD2. V lost 5 bases to trimming and J lost 2 bases; unmatched junction nucleotides: 6. Germline V gives CDR1 LNHDA, CDR2 SQIVND (reference sequence). This CDR3 is 14 amino acids long. Written as DNA, the CDR3 is TGTGCCAGTAGTTATGGCGGGGGAACCTACGAGCAGTACTTC. Translation: CASSYGGGTYEQYF.

The rearrangement uses TRBV28 and TRBJ2-1; TRBD2 aligns across 12 bases. Germline V gene data show CDR1 as MDHEN and CDR2 as SYDVKM. V trimming: 6 bases; J trimming: 5 bases; junction bases outside the gene matches: 11. The CDR3 is 17 amino acids. The CDR3 sequence is CASSSTTRLAGDNEQFF. CDR3 DNA: TGTGCCAGCAGCTCAACTACGAGACTAGCGGGAGACAATGAGCAGTTCTTC.

J is TRBJ2-7 and V is TRBV13; perhaps TRBD1 as D (5 bases). The germline CDR1 and CDR2 sequences are PRHDT and FYEKMQ (reference sequence). The CDR3 runs to 16 residues. The V end was cut by 1 base, the J end by 7 bases, with 20 bases between. The CDR3 coding sequence is TGTGCCAGCAGCTTAGTAGGGGAAGGGGTGAAAGGAGAGCAGTACTTC. Encoded protein: CASSLVGEGVKGEQYF.

With respect to this clone: At one end, the junction sequence differs from germline, possibly due to a read error. V usage is TRBV3-1 (or the pseudogene TRBV3-2) and J usage is TRBJ2-7; no clear D. This CDR3 has 8 residues. Germline CDR1 LGHDT, CDR2 YNNKEL (reference sequence). In nucleotides, the CDR3 is TGTGCCAGCAGCCCCCTAGGCTTC. Encoded protein: CASSPLGF.

V is TRBV29-1 and J is TRBJ2-5; D unresolved. This CDR3 contains 13 residues. CDR1 and CDR2 from the germline V gene are SQVTM and ANQGSEA. Trimming left V 7 bases short and J 4 bases short, with 16 bases between. CDR3: CSASLSGPETQYF. The CDR3 bases are TGCAGCGCCTCATTATCTGGCCCAGAGACCCAGTACTTC.

The J gene is TRBJ2-5, the V gene TRBV6-1; 9 nucleotides match TRBD2. Germline values: CDR1 MNHNS, CDR2 SASEGT. CDR3 length: 16 residues. V lost 4 bases to trimming and J lost 5 bases; unmatched junction nucleotides: 11. CDR3 in amino acids: CASSGVTASGDETQYF. DNA of the CDR3: TGTGCCAGCAGTGGCGTCACGGCTAGCGGGGATGAGACCCAGTACTTC.

The J gene is TRBJ2-2, the V gene TRBV7-8; D remains unclear. Germline assignment: CDR1 SGHVS and CDR2 FQNEAQ. This CDR3 spans 16 amino acids. Trimming removed 6 bases from V and 4 bases from J, with 18 bases in between. Written as DNA, the CDR3 is TGTGCCAGCAGTCCACCCAGGATTCCCACCACCGGGGAGCTGTTTTTT. It is translated as CASSPPRIPTTGELFF.

The gene calls are TRBV6-5 and TRBJ2-7, with TRBD2 matching over 7 bases. Per germline, CDR1 MNHEY and CDR2 SVGAGI. The CDR3 runs to 11 residues. V lost 4 bases to trimming and J lost 7 bases; unmatched junction nucleotides: 1. CDR3 loop: CASSSGGEQYF. Written as DNA, the CDR3 is TGTGCCAGCAGTTCCGGGGGGGAGCAGTACTTC.

This clone was counted once. This chain uses TRBV24-1 with TRBJ2-3, with D possibly matching TRBD2 (7 bases). Germline V lookup: CDR1 KGHDR, CDR2 SFDVKD. The CDR3 has 14 residues. Trimming stripped 9 bases from V and 2 bases from J, with 14 bases between. CDR3 bases: TGTGCCACCCGTGGGGGGGGCCTCACAGATACGCAGTATTTT. Amino acid sequence: CATRGGGLTDTQYF.

The CDR3: CASSLGLAGGPDTQYF. The CDR3 nucleotides are TGCGCCAGCAGCCTCGGACTAGCGGGGGGCCCAGATACGCAGTATTTT. The rearrangement uses TRBV4-3 and TRBJ2-3; 14 bases fit TRBD2. J was trimmed by 4 bases and V by 4 bases; bases with no gene match: 4. Per the germline V gene, CDR1 is LGHNA and CDR2 is YSLEER. The CDR3 length is 16 residues.

The genes are TRBV28 and TRBJ2-3; weak D call: TRBD2 (5 bases). In germline, CDR1 is MDHEN, CDR2 SYDVKM. This CDR3 has 14 residues. V was cut by 5 bases and J by 0 bases, with 9 bases left in between. CDR3 nucleotides: TGTGCCAGCAGTAGAAAGCGGAGCACAGATACGCAGTATTTT. The encoded protein is CASSRKRSTDTQYF.

V usage is TRBV14 and J usage is TRBJ2-1, with TRBD2 as a possible D gene (7 bases). Germline CDR1 and CDR2: SGHDN and FVKESK. V lost 0 bases, J lost 13 bases, and 13 bases lay in between. CDR3 length: 13 residues. The CDR3 is CASSQEWGGAQFF. CDR3 nucleotide sequence: TGTGCCAGCAGCCAAGAGTGGGGGGGGGCTCAGTTCTTC.

V and J are TRBV5-1 and TRBJ1-1; D is unresolved. Germline-derived CDR1 and CDR2 are SGHRS and YFSETQ. This CDR3 has 13 amino acids. V dropped 3 bases and J dropped 8 bases, with 14 bases sitting between them. CDR3 DNA sequence: TGCGCCAGCAGCTCCTGGACGGGAACAGAAGCTTTCTTT. It is translated as CASSSWTGTEAFF. Complete variable domain (other parts from reference TRBV5-1 and TRBJ1-1): KAGVTQTPRYLIKTRGQQVTLSCSPISGHRSVSWYQQTPGQGLQFLFEYFSETQRNKGNFPGRFSGRQFSNSRSEMNVSTLELGDSALYLCASSSWTGTEAFFGQGTRLTVV.

CDR3 in amino acids: CASSLRTGKDTEAFF. The CDR3 region has the DNA TGTGCCAGCAGCCTCCGGACAGGGAAGGACACTGAAGCTTTCTTT. The V gene is TRBV14, the J gene TRBJ1-1, with 8 bases matching TRBD1. The junction had 7 bases not matched to a gene; V was cut back by 4 bases and J by 3 bases. Germline V gene sequence: CDR1 SGHDN, CDR2 FVKESK. CDR3 length equals 15 residues.